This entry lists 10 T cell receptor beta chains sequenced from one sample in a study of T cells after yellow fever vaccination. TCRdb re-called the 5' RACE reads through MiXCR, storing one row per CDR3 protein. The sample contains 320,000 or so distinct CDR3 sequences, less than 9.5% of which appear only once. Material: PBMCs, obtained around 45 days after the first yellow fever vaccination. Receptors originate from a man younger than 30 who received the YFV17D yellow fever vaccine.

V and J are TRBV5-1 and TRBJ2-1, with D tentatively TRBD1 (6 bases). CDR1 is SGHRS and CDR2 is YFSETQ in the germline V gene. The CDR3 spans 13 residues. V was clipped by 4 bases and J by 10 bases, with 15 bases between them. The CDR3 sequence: CASSEGQWREQFF. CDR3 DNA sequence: TGCGCCAGCAGCGAAGGACAGTGGAGAGAGCAGTTCTTC. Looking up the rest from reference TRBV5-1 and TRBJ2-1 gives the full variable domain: KAGVTQTPRYLIKTRGQQVTLSCSPISGHRSVSWYQQTPGQGLQFLFEYFSETQRNKGNFPGRFSGRQFSNSRSEMNVSTLELGDSALYLCASSEGQWREQFFGPGTRLTVL.

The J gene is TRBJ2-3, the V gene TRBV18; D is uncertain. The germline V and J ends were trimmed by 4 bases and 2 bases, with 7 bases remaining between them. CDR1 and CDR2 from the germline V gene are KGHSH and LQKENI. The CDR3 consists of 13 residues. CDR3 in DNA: TGTGCCAGCTCACTCACCGACACAGATACGCAGTATTTT. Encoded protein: CASSLTDTDTQYF.

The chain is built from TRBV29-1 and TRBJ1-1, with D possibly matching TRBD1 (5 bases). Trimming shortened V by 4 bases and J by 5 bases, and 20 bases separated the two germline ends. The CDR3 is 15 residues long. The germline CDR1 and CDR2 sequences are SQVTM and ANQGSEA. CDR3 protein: CSVGYLGAGLTEAFF. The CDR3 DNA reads TGCAGCGTTGGGTACCTGGGTGCAGGGCTGACTGAAGCTTTCTTT.

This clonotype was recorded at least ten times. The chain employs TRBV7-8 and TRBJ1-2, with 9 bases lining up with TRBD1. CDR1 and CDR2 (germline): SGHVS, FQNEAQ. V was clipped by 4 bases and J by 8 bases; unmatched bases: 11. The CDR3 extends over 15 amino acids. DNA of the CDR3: TGTGCCAGCAGCTCAGGGGACAGGGCTAGTTACGGCTACACCTTC. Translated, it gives CASSSGDRASYGYTF.

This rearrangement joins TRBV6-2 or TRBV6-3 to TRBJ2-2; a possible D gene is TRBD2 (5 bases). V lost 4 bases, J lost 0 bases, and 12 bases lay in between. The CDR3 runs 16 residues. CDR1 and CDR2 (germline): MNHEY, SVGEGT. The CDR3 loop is CASSSPGKSNTGELFF. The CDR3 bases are TGTGCCAGCAGTTCCCCGGGGAAGTCGAACACCGGGGAGCTGTTTTTT.

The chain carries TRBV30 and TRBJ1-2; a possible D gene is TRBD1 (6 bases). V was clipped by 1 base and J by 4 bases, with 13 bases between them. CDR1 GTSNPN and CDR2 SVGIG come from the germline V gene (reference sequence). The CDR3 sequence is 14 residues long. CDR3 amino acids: CAWSDYRDTYGYTF. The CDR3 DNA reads TGTGCCTGGAGTGATTACCGGGACACCTATGGCTACACCTTC.

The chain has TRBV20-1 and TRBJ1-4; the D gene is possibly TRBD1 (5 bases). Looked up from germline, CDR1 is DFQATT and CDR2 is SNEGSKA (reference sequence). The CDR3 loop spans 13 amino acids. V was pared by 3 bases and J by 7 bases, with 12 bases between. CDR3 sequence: CSASGGVGEKLFF. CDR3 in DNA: TGCAGTGCTAGCGGGGGGGTGGGTGAAAAACTGTTTTTT.

The CDR3 region is CASSSSSFRGYGYTF. The CDR3 region has the DNA TGTGCCAGCAGCTCTAGTTCTTTCAGGGGCTATGGCTACACCTTC. The chain couples TRBV7-8 to TRBJ1-2; TRBD1 is a possible D gene (6 bases). Germline loops: CDR1 SGHVS, CDR2 FQNEAQ. The CDR3 is 15 amino acids. With 4 bases removed from V and 4 bases from J, the gap between germline ends came to 16 bases.

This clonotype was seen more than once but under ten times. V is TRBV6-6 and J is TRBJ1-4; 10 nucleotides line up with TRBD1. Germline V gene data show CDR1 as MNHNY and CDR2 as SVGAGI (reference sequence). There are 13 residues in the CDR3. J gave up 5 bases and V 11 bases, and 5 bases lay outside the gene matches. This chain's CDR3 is CAARDRGNEKLFF. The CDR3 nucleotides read TGTGCCGCTAGGGACAGGGGAAATGAAAAACTGTTTTTT.

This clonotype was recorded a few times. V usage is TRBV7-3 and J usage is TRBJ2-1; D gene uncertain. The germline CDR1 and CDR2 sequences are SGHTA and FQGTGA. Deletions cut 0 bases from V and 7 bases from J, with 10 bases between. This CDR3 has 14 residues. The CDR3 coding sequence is TGTGCCAGCAGCTTAACACCCAGGATGAATGAGCAGTTCTTC. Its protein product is CASSLTPRMNEQFF.